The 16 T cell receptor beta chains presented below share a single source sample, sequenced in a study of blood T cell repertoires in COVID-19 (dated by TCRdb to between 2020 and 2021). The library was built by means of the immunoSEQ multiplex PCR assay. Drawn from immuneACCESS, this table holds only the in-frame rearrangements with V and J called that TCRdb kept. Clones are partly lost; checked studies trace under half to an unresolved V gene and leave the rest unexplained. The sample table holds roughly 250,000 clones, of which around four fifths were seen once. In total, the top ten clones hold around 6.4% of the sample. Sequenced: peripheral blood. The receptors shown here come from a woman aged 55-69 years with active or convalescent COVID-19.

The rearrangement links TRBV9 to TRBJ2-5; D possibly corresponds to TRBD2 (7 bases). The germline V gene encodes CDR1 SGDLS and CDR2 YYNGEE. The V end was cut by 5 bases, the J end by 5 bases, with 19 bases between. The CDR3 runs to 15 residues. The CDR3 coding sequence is TGTGCCAGCAGTCGAGGGGGGGCCATGTGGGAGACCCAGTACTTC. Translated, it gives CASSRGGAMWETQYF.

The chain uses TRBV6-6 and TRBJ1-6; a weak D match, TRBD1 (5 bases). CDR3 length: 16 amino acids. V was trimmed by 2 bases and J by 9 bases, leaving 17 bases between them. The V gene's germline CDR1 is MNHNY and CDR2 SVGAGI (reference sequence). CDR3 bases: TGTGCCAGCAGTTACGATCGGACCCAAAGGGGTTCACCCCTCCACTTT. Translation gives CASSYDRTQRGSPLHF.

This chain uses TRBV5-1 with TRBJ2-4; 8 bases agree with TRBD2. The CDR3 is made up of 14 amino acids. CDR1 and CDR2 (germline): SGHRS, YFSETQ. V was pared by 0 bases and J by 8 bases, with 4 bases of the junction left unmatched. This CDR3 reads CASSLDSGDDIQYF. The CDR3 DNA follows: TGCGCCAGCAGCTTGGATAGCGGGGACGACATTCAGTACTTC. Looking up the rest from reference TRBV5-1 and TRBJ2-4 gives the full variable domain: KAGVTQTPRYLIKTRGQQVTLSCSPISGHRSVSWYQQTPGQGLQFLFEYFSETQRNKGNFPGRFSGRQFSNSRSEMNVSTLELGDSALYLCASSLDSGDDIQYFGAGTRLSVL.

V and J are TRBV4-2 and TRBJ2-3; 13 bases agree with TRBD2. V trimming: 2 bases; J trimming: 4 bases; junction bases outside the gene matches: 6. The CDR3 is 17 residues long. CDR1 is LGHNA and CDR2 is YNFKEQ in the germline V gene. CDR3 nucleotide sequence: TGTGCCAGCAGCCAATACGGGACTAGCGGGATTTCAGATACGCAGTATTTT. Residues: CASSQYGTSGISDTQYF.

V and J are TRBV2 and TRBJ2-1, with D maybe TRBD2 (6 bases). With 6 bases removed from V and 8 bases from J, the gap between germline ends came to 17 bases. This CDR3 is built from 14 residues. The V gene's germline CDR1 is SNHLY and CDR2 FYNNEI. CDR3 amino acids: CASSRDSQIDEQFF. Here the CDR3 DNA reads TGTGCCAGCAGCCGGGACTCCCAGATCGATGAGCAGTTCTTC.

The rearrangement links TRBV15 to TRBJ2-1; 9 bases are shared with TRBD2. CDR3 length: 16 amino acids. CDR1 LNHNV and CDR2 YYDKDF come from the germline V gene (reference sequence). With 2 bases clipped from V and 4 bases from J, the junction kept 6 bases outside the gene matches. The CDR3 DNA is TGTGCCACCAGCAGACCTCGACTAGCGGAGTACAATGAGCAGTTCTTC. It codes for CATSRPRLAEYNEQFF.

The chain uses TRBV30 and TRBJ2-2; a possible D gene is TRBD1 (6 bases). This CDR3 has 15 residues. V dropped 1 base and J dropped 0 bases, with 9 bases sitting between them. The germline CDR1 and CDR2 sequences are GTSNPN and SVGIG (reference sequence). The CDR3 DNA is TGTGCCTGGAGTGGGACAGCTGCGAACACCGGGGAGCTGTTTTTT. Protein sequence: CAWSGTAANTGELFF.

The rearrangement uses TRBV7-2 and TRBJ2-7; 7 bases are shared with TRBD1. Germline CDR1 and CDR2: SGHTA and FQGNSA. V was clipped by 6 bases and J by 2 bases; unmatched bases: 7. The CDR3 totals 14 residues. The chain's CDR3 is CASRPDRAAYEQYF. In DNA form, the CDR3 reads TGTGCCAGCAGACCTGACAGGGCCGCCTACGAGCAGTACTTC.

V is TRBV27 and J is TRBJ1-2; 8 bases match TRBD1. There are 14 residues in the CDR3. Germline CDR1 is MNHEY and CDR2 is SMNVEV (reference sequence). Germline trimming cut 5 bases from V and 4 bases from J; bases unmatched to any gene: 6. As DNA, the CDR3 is TGTGCCAGCAGTCAAGGGGGACAGGTCTATGGCTACACCTTC. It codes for CASSQGGQVYGYTF.

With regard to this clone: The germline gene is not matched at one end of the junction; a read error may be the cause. The CDR3 reads CSLEAGNGELFF. CDR3 DNA sequence: TGCAGCCTTGAGGCAGGGAACGGGGAGCTGTTTTTT. The V and J genes are TRBV29-1 and TRBJ2-2, with D possibly matching TRBD1 (5 bases). Germline V CDR1 and CDR2: SQVTM, ANQGSEA. The CDR3 has 12 amino acids.

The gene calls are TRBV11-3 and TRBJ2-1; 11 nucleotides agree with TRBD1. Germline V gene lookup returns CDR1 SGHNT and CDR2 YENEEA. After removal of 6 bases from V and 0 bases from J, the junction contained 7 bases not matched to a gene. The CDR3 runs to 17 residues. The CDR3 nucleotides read TGTGCCAGCAGAGGTGGGACAGGGGGTCTCTCCTACAATGAGCAGTTCTTC. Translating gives CASRGGTGGLSYNEQFF. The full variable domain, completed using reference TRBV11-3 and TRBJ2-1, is EAGVVQSPRYKIIEKKQPVAFWCNPISGHNTLYWYLQNLGQGPELLIRYENEEAVDDSQLPKDRFSAERLKGVDSTLKIQPAELGDSAVYLCASRGGTGGLSYNEQFFGPGTRLTVL.

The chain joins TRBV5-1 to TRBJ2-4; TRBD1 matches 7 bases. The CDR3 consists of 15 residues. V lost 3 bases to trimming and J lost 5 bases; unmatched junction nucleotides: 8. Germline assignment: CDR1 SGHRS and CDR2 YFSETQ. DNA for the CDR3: TGCGCCAGCAGCTGGGAAGGGGGCGATGAAAACATTCAGTACTTC. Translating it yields CASSWEGGDENIQYF.

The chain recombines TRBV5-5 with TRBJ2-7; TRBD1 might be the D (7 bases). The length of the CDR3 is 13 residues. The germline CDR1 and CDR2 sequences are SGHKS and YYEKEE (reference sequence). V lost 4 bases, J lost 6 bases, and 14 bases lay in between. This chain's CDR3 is CASSVPGGGEQYF. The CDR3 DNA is TGTGCCAGCAGCGTCCCAGGGGGAGGCGAGCAGTACTTC.

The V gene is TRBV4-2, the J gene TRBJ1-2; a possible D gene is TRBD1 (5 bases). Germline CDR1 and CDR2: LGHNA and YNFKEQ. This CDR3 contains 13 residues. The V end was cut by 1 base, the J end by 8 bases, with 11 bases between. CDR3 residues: CASSQAPGKGYTF. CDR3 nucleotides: TGTGCCAGCAGCCAAGCCCCAGGGAAGGGCTACACCTTC.

CDR3 residues: CASSRVEKLFF. In DNA form, the CDR3 reads TGTGCCAGCAGTCGGGTTGAAAAACTGTTTTTT. The V gene is TRBV6-5, the J gene TRBJ1-4; D gene unclear. Between the trimmed V and J ends, which lost 5 bases and 7 bases, there was a span of 5 bases. The CDR3 covers 11 residues. CDR1 and CDR2 (germline): MNHEY, SVGAGI.

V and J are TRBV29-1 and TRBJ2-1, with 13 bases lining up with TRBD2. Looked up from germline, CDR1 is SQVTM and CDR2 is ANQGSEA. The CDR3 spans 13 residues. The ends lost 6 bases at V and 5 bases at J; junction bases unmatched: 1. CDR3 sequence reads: CSVTSGGNNEQFF. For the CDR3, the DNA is TGCAGCGTGACTAGCGGGGGGAACAATGAGCAGTTCTTC.